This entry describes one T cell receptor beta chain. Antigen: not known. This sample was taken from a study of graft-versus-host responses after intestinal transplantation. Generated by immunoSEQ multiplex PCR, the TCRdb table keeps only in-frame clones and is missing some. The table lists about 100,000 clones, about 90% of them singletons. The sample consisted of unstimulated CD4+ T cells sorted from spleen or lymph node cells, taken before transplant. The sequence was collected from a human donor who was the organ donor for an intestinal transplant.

The CDR3 sequence: CASSLFPGGYTF. The DNA of the CDR3 is TGTGCCAGCAGCTTGTTCCCGGGAGGCTACACCTTC. The chain combines TRBV5-6 with TRBJ1-2; D is unresolved. This CDR3 contains 12 residues. Per the germline V gene, CDR1 is SGHDT and CDR2 is YYEEEE. V shed 1 base and J shed 8 bases, with 9 bases lying between them.